This T cell receptor (beta chain) was recovered during a study of T-cell memory formation after mild COVID-19. The study's findings and limits: Researchers report contracting CD4+ clones mostly in CM and EM, with CD8+ clones in EMRA. Later expanders leaned CD4+, whereas clones that contracted between day 15 and 85 were balanced CD4/CD8.

MiXCR was run by TCRdb on the 5' RACE reads, yielding one entry per CDR3 protein. The sample contains about 190,000 distinct CDR3 sequences, around 18% of which appear only once. This clonotype was picked up a small number of times. Its antigen is unidentified. This CDR3 region has 15 residues. After removal of 2 bases from V and 5 bases from J, the junction contained 7 bases not matched to a gene. In germline, CDR1 is LNHNV, CDR2 YYDKDF (reference sequence). The chain uses TRBV15 and TRBJ2-5; 8 bases fit TRBD1. The sample was PBMCs or a T cell subset sorted from them (not recorded which). This TCR came from an adult woman who had mild COVID-19 (a few samples of this study predate the infection). Cell type and time point are not known. The CDR3 region has the DNA TGTGCCACCAGCAGACGACAGGGGTTGAGGGAGACCCAGTACTTC. Translating it yields CATSRRQGLRETQYF.